This T cell receptor beta chain came from a study of tumor-infiltrating lymphocytes in primary liver carcinoma. As to this clonotype: Its antigen remains unidentified. One end of the junction fails to match germline, which may point to a read error.

Using a constant-region primer together with ProtoScript II reverse transcriptase, TCR beta cDNA was made from about 500 ng of total RNA. Library construction for TCR beta comprised three nested multiplex PCR rounds performed with slightly modified ARM-PCR. Running 10 cycles apiece, the first two PCR rounds relied on TRBV1-TRBV30 forward primers together with a C-beta reverse primer. Each CDR3 protein is one row after TCRdb ran MiXCR on the multiplex PCR reads. This table holds 100,000 to 150,000 distinct CDR3 sequences, around 62% found once. This CDR3 is 19 amino acids long. Germline V gene sequence: CDR1 SGHAT, CDR2 FQNNGV. Notes on the study in general: Relative to blood, tumors carried a significantly larger fraction of the repertoire in their top 250 clones (p = 0.039).

From roughly 20-30 mg of unsorted bulk tissue, DNA and RNA were co-extracted together. Resection treated the patients' primary liver carcinoma. Collection of samples drew on five separate regions of each tumor. Tumor samples each held over 90% viable tumor cells. The sample consisted of liver tumor tissue from sampling region 1. Subset meaning: tumor region T1, superior pole. The genes are TRBV11-2 and TRBJ1-3; weak D call: TRBD1 (6 bases). This TCR was recovered from an older woman with primary liver carcinoma and hepatitis B virus infection. The CDR3 DNA is TGTGCCAGCAACTCACGCCCGGACAGAGGAGCGTACTCTGGAAACACAATATATTTT. It translates to CASNSRPDRGAYSGNTIYF.